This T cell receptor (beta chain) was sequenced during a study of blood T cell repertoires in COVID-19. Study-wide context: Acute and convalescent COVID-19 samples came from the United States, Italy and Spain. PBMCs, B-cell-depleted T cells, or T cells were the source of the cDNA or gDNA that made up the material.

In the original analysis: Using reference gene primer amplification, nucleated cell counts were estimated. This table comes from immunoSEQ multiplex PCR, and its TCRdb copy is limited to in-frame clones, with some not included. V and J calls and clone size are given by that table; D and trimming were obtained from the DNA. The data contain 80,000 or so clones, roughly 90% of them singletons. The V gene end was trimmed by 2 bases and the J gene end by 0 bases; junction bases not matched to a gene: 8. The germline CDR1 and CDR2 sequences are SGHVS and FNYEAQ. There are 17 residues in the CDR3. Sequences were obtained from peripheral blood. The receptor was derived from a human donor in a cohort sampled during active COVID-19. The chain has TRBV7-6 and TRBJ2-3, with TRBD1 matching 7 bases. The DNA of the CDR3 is TGTGCCAGCAGCTTAACGCTTCCGGGACAGAGCACAGATACGCAGTATTTT. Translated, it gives CASSLTLPGQSTDTQYF.